This entry describes one T cell receptor (beta chain). Antigen: not known. The data are from a study of T cells in localized non-small cell lung cancer. Points from the study as a whole: Adjacent lung had a median roughly 58 of the 100 largest tumor clones.

Between the trimmed V and J ends, which lost 3 bases and 4 bases, there was a span of 16 bases. Looked up from germline, CDR1 is KGHSH and CDR2 is LQKENI. The CDR3 has 16 residues. Repertoires were generated with immunoSEQ multiplex PCR, while TCRdb's copy carries only in-frame clones and drops some. The sample contains 2,000 to 2,500 clones, approximately 39% of which appear only once. The material sequenced was lung tumor tissue, taken before any cancer treatment. The chain recombines TRBV18 with TRBJ1-3; the D is unclear. This clonotype was obtained from a male donor older than 55 with stage II squamous cell lung carcinoma. This CDR3 reads CASSPRTAGSGNTIYF. Here the CDR3 DNA reads TGTGCCAGCTCACCGAGGACGGCTGGGTCCGGAAACACCATATATTTT.